The 18 T cell receptor beta chains listed next were all sequenced from one sample in a study of T cells in Graves' hyperthyroidism and ophthalmopathy (dated by TCRdb to the late 2010s). The library came from multiplex PCR. Sequencing relied on an Illumina HiSeq 2000. TCR beta CDR3 regions were amplified from RNA transcripts. A first-round RT-PCR of the TCR CDR3 used the HTBI primer set with the Qiagen OneStep RT-PCR kit. Starting from the raw public reads, TCRdb applied fastp trimming at Q25, assembled clones with MiXCR and retained in-frame beta chains. For every CDR3 protein sequence, its rows merge into one entry that carries the most common genes and DNA. The sample records about 600,000 distinct CDR3 sequences, 13% to 15% of which are singletons. The top ten hold around 12% of the sample. Sequenced input: blood. The origin of the receptors is a woman between 45 and 60 years old with Graves' ophthalmopathy.

This clonotype has ten or more counts. The rearrangement joins TRBV14 to TRBJ2-3; D gene unclear. V lost 1 base to trimming and J lost 10 bases, with 9 bases between them. This CDR3 has 12 residues. CDR1 is SGHDN and CDR2 is FVKESK in the germline V gene. This chain's CDR3 is CASSQAGRPQYF. The CDR3 nucleotides are TGTGCCAGCAGCCAAGCAGGACGACCGCAGTATTTT. The full variable domain, its missing parts supplied by reference TRBV14 and TRBJ2-3, is EAGVTQFPSHSVIEKGQTVTLRCDPISGHDNLYWYRRVMGKEIKFLLHFVKESKQDESGMPNNRFLAERTGGTYSTLKVQPAELEDSGVYFCASSQAGRPQYFGPGTRLTVL.

This clonotype was picked up many times. This chain links TRBV7-2 with TRBJ2-2; no reliable D call. Germline V CDR1 and CDR2: SGHTA, FQGNSA. This CDR3 has 13 amino acids. V shed 6 bases and J shed 0 bases, with 5 bases lying between them. CDR3 DNA: TGTGCCAGCAGGCCTCCGAACACCGGGGAGCTGTTTTTT. Its translation is CASRPPNTGELFF.

The chain combines TRBV4-1 with TRBJ2-7; TRBD2 matches 11 bases. Germline V gene sequence: CDR1 MGHRA, CDR2 YSYEKL. The CDR3 is made up of 17 amino acids. V lost 0 bases to trimming and J lost 6 bases; unmatched junction nucleotides: 10. As DNA, the CDR3 is TGCGCCAGCAGCCAAGATTCCCCACTAGCGGGAGAAGGCGAGCAGTACTTC. Its protein product is CASSQDSPLAGEGEQYF.

This clonotype was observed many times. The gene calls are TRBV7-2 and TRBJ1-1, with 9 bases aligning to TRBD1. Germline trimming cut 1 base from V and 4 bases from J; bases unmatched to any gene: 7. The CDR3 has 16 amino acids. The germline gives CDR1 SGHTA, CDR2 FQGNSA. The CDR3 bases are TGTGCCAGCAGCTTAGGCGGGACAGGGTGGAGCACTGAAGCTTTCTTT. Translating gives CASSLGGTGWSTEAFF.

This clonotype was counted ten times or more. This sequence joins TRBV15 and TRBJ2-2, with D tentatively TRBD2 (5 bases). This CDR3 has 13 residues. Germline V CDR1 and CDR2: LNHNV, YYDKDF (reference sequence). Trimming removed 0 bases from V and 7 bases from J, with 6 bases in between. This chain's CDR3 is CATSREAGGELFF. The DNA of the CDR3 is TGTGCCACCAGCAGAGAGGCGGGCGGGGAGCTGTTTTTT.

This clonotype was recorded many times. The chain has TRBV3-1 and TRBJ2-1, with TRBD2 as a possible D gene (6 bases). The length of the CDR3 is 16 residues. The V and J ends lost 0 bases and 7 bases respectively, with 16 bases between them. Germline CDR1 and CDR2: LGHDT and YNNKEL (reference sequence). DNA of the CDR3: TGTGCCAGCAGCCAAGAGGGGGGTTCCACAGGTAATGAGCAGTTCTTC. The encoded protein is CASSQEGGSTGNEQFF.

The rearrangement uses TRBV5-1 and TRBJ2-2; maybe TRBD2 (6 bases). V shed 5 bases and J shed 5 bases, with 7 bases lying between them. The CDR3 is 12 amino acids. Germline V lookup: CDR1 SGHRS, CDR2 YFSETQ. CDR3 loop: CASREGTGELFF. CDR3 coding DNA: TGCGCCAGCAGGGAGGGAACCGGGGAGCTGTTTTTT.

This clonotype has ten or more counts. The chain recombines TRBV20-1 with TRBJ2-1; TRBD2 aligns across 13 bases. CDR3 length equals 14 residues. The germline gives CDR1 DFQATT, CDR2 SNEGSKA (reference sequence). J gave up 7 bases and V 4 bases, and 4 bases lay outside the gene matches. As DNA, the CDR3 is TGCAGTGCTAAACTAGCGGGAGGGCATAATGAGCAGTTCTTC. This encodes CSAKLAGGHNEQFF.

Points on this clonotype: A much larger clone sits a single nucleotide away, making a read error possible. This chain connects TRBV7-9 to TRBJ2-1; TRBD2 matches 9 bases. The germline gives CDR1 SEHNR, CDR2 FQNEAQ (reference sequence). J lost 8 bases, V lost 6 bases, and 5 bases had no gene match. The CDR3 is 13 amino acids. The CDR3 sequence: CASRGGGGHEQFF. The CDR3 DNA sequence: TGTGCCAGCAGAGGCGGGGGGGGGCATGAGCAGTTCTTC.

There are many counts of this clonotype. This chain joins TRBV12-3 or TRBV12-4 and TRBJ2-2, with 12 bases lining up with TRBD2. V shed 6 bases, J shed 4 bases, and the junction held 3 bases outside the gene matches. The CDR3 spans 15 residues. The chain's CDR3 is CASSQTSGSTGELFF. The CDR3 nucleotides are TGTGCCAGCAGCCAGACTAGCGGGAGCACCGGGGAGCTGTTTTTT.

In this sample, this clonotype turned up many times. The chain joins TRBV6-5 to TRBJ2-1; 12 bases are shared with TRBD2. Germline-derived CDR1 and CDR2 are MNHEY and SVGAGI. CDR3 size: 18 residues. J lost 4 bases, V lost 0 bases, and 7 bases had no gene match. CDR3 loop: CASSYSGLAGTIYNEQFF. CDR3 nucleotides: TGTGCCAGCAGTTACTCCGGACTAGCGGGAACCATTTACAATGAGCAGTTCTTC.

This chain joins TRBV20-1 and TRBJ2-3; weak D call: TRBD1 (5 bases). The V gene's germline CDR1 is DFQATT and CDR2 SNEGSKA (reference sequence). The V and J ends lost 2 bases and 2 bases respectively, with 11 bases between them. This CDR3 has 14 amino acids. As DNA, the CDR3 is TGCAGTGCTAGAAACGCAGGGAACACAGATACGCAGTATTTT. It encodes CSARNAGNTDTQYF.

This clonotype was seen at least ten times. The chain links TRBV29-1 to TRBJ2-1; D possibly corresponds to TRBD1 (5 bases). There are 12 residues in the CDR3. The V end was cut by 5 bases, the J end by 4 bases, with 9 bases between. Germline V gene sequence: CDR1 SQVTM, CDR2 ANQGSEA. The CDR3 nucleotides are TGCAGCGTTCATGACAGATACAATGAGCAGTTCTTC. It is translated as CSVHDRYNEQFF.

The chain uses TRBV10-3 and TRBJ2-3; 12 bases agree with TRBD2. Per germline, CDR1 ENHRY and CDR2 SYGVKD. This CDR3 is built from 14 residues. DNA for the CDR3: TGTGCAATCGCTAGCGGGAGGGCATTAGATACGCAGTATTTT. Residues: CAIASGRALDTQYF.

This sequence joins TRBV4-1 and TRBJ1-5, with D perhaps TRBD1 (5 bases). This CDR3 comprises 18 residues. Germline V gene sequence: CDR1 MGHRA, CDR2 YSYEKL. Trimming removed 3 bases from V and 2 bases from J, with 20 bases in between. CDR3 bases: TGCGCCAGCAGCCATAGAGGGCAGGGAATATTTGGCAATCAGCCCCAGCATTTT. Encoded protein: CASSHRGQGIFGNQPQHF.

This clonotype is a singleton in its sample. Given a much more abundant clone one base away, this may be a read error. The chain recombines TRBV20-1 with TRBJ2-3; 9 nucleotides match TRBD2. CDR1 and CDR2 (germline): DFQATT, SNEGSKA (reference sequence). The CDR3 has 15 residues. In DNA, the CDR3 is TGCAGTGCTAGAGTCCTAGCGGGATTGTCAGATATGCAGTATTTT. It specifies CSARVLAGLSDMQYF.

The chain recombines TRBV15 with TRBJ2-6; D ambiguous. The V and J ends lost 4 bases and 2 bases respectively, with 3 bases between them. Germline V lookup: CDR1 LNHNV, CDR2 YYDKDF (reference sequence). This CDR3 is 13 amino acids long. Here the CDR3 DNA reads TGTGCCACCAGCAACCCTGGGGCCAACGTCCTGACTTTC. It is translated as CATSNPGANVLTF.

This chain connects TRBV7-9 to TRBJ2-6; D is perhaps TRBD2 (5 bases). V lost 7 bases, J lost 1 base, and 20 bases lay in between. CDR3 size: 18 residues. CDR1 and CDR2 from the germline V gene are SEHNR and FQNEAQ (reference sequence). CDR3 in DNA: TGTGCCAGCATCCCGGAGGTCCTACCTTTTTCTGGGGCCAACGTCCTGACTTTC. Translation gives CASIPEVLPFSGANVLTF.